This T cell receptor beta chain was recorded in a study of cytomegalovirus exposure and HLA in healthy donors (dated by TCRdb to 2015 to 2018). Broadly, across the study: According to an earlier analysis of several hundred of the donors, about 170 million T cells yielded roughly 110 million unique TCR beta sequences and less than 300 Gb of sequence data. Roughly 290 gigabases of sequencing data and approximately 91 million unique TCR sequences made up an early release that covered several hundred HLA-typed donors. Of the approximately 400 genotyped donors, around 81% fell in the genetic ancestry cluster associated with self-reported Caucasian donors. The study aimed to test whether cataloging public T cell receptors could reveal signatures of past pathogen exposure. The study profiled the T cell repertoires of 550 to 700 subjects by immunosequencing and related them to cytomegalovirus serostatus. In addition to the first cohort of 650 to 750 subjects, a separate validation cohort of 130 or so different subjects was used. To predict cytomegalovirus infection status, the study combined high-throughput TCR immunosequencing, statistical association of individual TCRs with disease status, and machine learning. In a later analysis, previously published TCR beta repertoires from 550 to 700 donors were re-analyzed and high-resolution HLA genotyping was added so that TCR occurrence patterns could be studied. Rather than using new phenotypic data, the later analysis identified candidate immune exposures from TCR beta sequences and from how often those sequences occurred across donors. To decide whether each TCR beta V gene segment behaved as functional or pseudogenic, an earlier analysis of some 600 of the donors relied on high-throughput TCR beta sequencing. Donor age, sex, ethnicity and CMV serostatus were compiled alongside the repertoire data. A later genetic analysis took genome-wide SNP genotypes for about 55% of the 666 donors and used that subset as a discovery cohort. All discovery cohort repertoires had been generated on a single sequencing platform. HLA typing included class I and class II loci at four-digit resolution. The number of typed donors differed by locus: roughly 629-640 for A, B, C, DRB1 and DQB1; about 520 for DQA1; about 600 for DPA1; and some 470 for DPB1. Four or five DR-DQ haplotypes were handled as single units for association and clustering because linkage in the cohort was strong. Among under 450 genotyped donors of the cohort, an average of approximately 240,000 unique TCR beta nucleotide sequences were sequenced per donor, around a sixth of them non-productive. The paper as a whole reports these results and caveats: Only TCR beta chains were sequenced in this cohort, and the absence of alpha or paired-chain data limited detectable features. For the cohort, immune exposure information was limited to CMV serostatus. Across donors, most TCR sequences were observed very rarely, whereas some public TCRs were present in many individuals. V-gene and J-gene trimming of TCR beta chains was associated with a missense DCLRE1C variant in a later genetic analysis, and the association was replicated in an independent cohort. Linkage disequilibrium might explain the correlated functional status among segregating V segments, but an unknown experimental factor could not be ruled out. A later analysis found that TCR association rates varied across HLA loci, with DRB1 alleles showing the most associated TCRs and HLA-C alleles the fewest. In vitro tests confirmed that a few of the cytomegalovirus-associated TCR beta chains recognize cytomegalovirus antigens. A later analysis associated about 17,000 TCR beta sequences with specific HLA alleles at a false discovery rate of 0.05. The study listed 150 to 200 TCR beta chains as associated with cytomegalovirus. In a later analysis, most CMV-associated TCR beta chains were found to appear HLA-restricted, with HLA associations seemingly driven largely by CMV exposure. A further reported finding was that TCR beta sequences accurately predicted the HLA-A and HLA-B alleles for most subjects in the first cohort. A later analysis reported that several top co-occurrence clusters appeared linked to parvovirus B19, influenza, CMV and Epstein-Barr virus. When HLA alleles, especially DR and DQ, strongly co-occurred, attributing TCR associations to individual alleles was difficult. Presence/absence analyses assumed roughly uniform sequencing depth across donors, an assumption that may not hold. A group of highly shared sequence variants was considered likely to be a technical artifact of the sequencing pipeline. Compared with equally common non-associated chains, HLA-associated TCR beta chains in a later analysis were more clonally expanded and had lower generation probabilities. HLA typing was unavailable for some donors at each locus, so association tests used only the typed subset. The classifier was reported to diagnose cytomegalovirus status with high specificity and sensitivity in both the original cohort and the validation cohort. According to a later genetic analysis, donors in an Asian-associated ancestry cluster had fewer N-insertions in productive TCRs than the approximately 700-donor mean. Broadly in line with IMGT annotations, most TCR beta V segments showed up in productive rearrangements about 87% or about 30% of the time in an earlier analysis of 450 to 750 of the donors. According to the authors, the approach could potentially be generalized to other disease states and immunological phenotypes. Because counts were too low, around 18 rarely observed V segments, including chromosome 9 orphons, were left out of the earlier analysis of some 600 of the donors.

Turning to this clone: This clone's antigen is unknown. No much larger clonotype is one base removed from it; base qualities were not supplied.

The cohort consisted of more than 650 healthy bone marrow donors. At the time of sampling, every cohort member was nominally healthy, though immune exposures that went unrecorded were likely present. The donor was CMV seropositive and belonged to the group of about 290 seropositive cohort members. Each donor provided a peripheral blood sample, and peripheral blood mononuclear cells were used for TCR beta sequencing. Genomic DNA extraction from the blood cell samples was performed with the Qiagen DNeasy Blood Extraction Kit. The library relied on the immunoSEQ multiplex PCR assay. The multiplex PCR relied on a mix of 60 forward primers for TCR Vbeta segments and 13 reverse primers for TCR Jbeta segments. A multiplex PCR assay on genomic DNA amplified the CDR3 region of rearranged TCR beta genes. Amplified TCR beta libraries were sequenced as 87-base-pair reads on the Illumina HiSeq System. Per the original workflow: A later analysis counted tens of millions of unique TCR beta chains across the 700 or so repertoires, and around 9.9 million of these chains were shared by at least two donors. A nearest-neighbor algorithm error-corrected the raw reads and collapsed the reads into unique sequences, merging closely related sequences to remove PCR and sequencing errors. To assign V, D and J gene segments, CDR3 sequences were aligned to IMGT reference sequences. For a sequence to be retained, at least a six-nucleotide match to both a V gene segment and a J gene segment was required. Rearrangements were classified as productive when the CDR3 lacked stop codons and remained in frame with V and J, and all other rearrangements were classified as non-productive. CDR3 was defined by IMGT convention, running from the second conserved V-encoded cysteine to the conserved J-encoded phenylalanine. The earlier analysis of 550 to 650 of the donors excluded any sequence lacking an unambiguous match to a single V gene segment. In an earlier analysis of 500 to 750 of the donors, V segments were called functional above 56.7% productive rearrangements and were called segregating when the between-donor standard deviation exceeded 5%. A statistical classification framework was developed to diagnose cytomegalovirus status using the catalog of TCR beta chain sequences. In a later analysis, V and J genes were assigned by comparing TCR nucleotide sequences against IMGT/GENE-DB human TR gene sequences. Using the TCRdist pipeline, a later analysis assigned CDR3 sequences along with most-parsimonious VDJ recombination scenarios. In a later analysis, each TCR beta chain was defined by its CDR3 amino acid sequence together with its V-gene family, and reads lacking a unique V-gene family were excluded. To address suspected cross-contamination and a sequencing artifact, a later analysis removed several hundred highly shared, low-generation-probability nucleotide sequences. In a later analysis, a clonal expansion index was calculated for each public chain from normalized within-repertoire ranks of inferred template counts. Generation probabilities in a later analysis came from a VDJ recombination model fitted to out-of-frame rearrangements, and those results were checked against IGoR. In a later analysis, hypergeometric tests were used to score TCR-TCR, TCR-HLA and TCR-CMV co-occurrence, with a repertoire-size bias correction applied to TCR pairs. To estimate false discovery rates, a later analysis permuted the HLA or CMV assignments 20 times. A later analysis grouped co-occurring TCRs with DBSCAN, adding TCRdist sequence similarity when clustering within HLA-allele-positive subsets. Co-occurrence clustering excluded repertoires with fewer than 30,000 or more than 120,000 public chains, plus five with anomalous nucleotide sharing. TCRdb retrieved this table from immuneACCESS and kept in-frame rearrangements only. Not all clones are present; in checked studies, unresolved V genes account for under half, and no reason is known for the remainder. V and J calls and clone size are as listed in that table; D and trimming were resolved from the DNA. This sample gives 250,000 to 350,000 clones in total; about nine tenths of them show up just once. The ten biggest clones cover 3% to 4% of the sample.

The source of this sequence is a man aged 35 to 55 in good health and CMV-seropositive. Sequencing used PBMCs.

The CDR3 is CASSSGRANIQYF. The DNA reads as follows: TGTGCCAGCAGTAGCGGGAGGGCAAACATTCAGTACTTC. This receptor chain uses TRBV6-1 and TRBJ2-4; 10 of the junction bases match TRBD2. CDR1 and CDR2 are drawn from the germline V gene: MNHNS, SASEGT. Ends trimmed: V by 5 bases, J by 6 bases; bases unmatched to a gene: 1. The CDR3 measures 13 amino acids from cysteine to phenylalanine. Only the CDR3 DNA stays, 39 bases, in frame from base 1.